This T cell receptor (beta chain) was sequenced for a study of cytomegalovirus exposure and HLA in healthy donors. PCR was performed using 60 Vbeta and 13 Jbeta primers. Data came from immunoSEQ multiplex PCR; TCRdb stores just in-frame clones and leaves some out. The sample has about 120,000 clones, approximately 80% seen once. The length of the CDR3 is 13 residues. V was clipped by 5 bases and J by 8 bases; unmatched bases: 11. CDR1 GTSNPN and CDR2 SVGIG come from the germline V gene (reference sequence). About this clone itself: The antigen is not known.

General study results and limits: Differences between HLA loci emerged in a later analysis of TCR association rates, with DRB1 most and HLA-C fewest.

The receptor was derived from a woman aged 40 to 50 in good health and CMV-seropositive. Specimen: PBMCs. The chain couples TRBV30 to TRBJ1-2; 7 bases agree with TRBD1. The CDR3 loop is CAWGTVSRGGYTF. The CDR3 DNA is TGTGCCTGGGGGACAGTCTCTAGAGGCGGCTACACCTTC.